Shown below are 28 T cell receptor beta chains from a single sample sequenced in a study of blood T cell repertoires in COVID-19. TCRdb's table, derived via immunoSEQ multiplex PCR, lists solely in-frame clones and lacks some. The data contain 35,000 to 50,000 clones, 65% to 85% of them singletons. The sequenced sample consisted of peripheral blood. The receptors originated from an elderly woman with acute or convalescent COVID-19.

The chain joins TRBV9 to TRBJ2-4; D ambiguous. The length of the CDR3 is 14 residues. Germline V CDR1 and CDR2: SGDLS, YYNGEE. V lost 1 base to trimming and J lost 1 base, with 6 bases between them. The CDR3 sequence is CASSVSLAKNIQYF. The CDR3 DNA sequence: TGTGCCAGCAGCGTATCCCTGGCCAAAAACATTCAGTACTTC.

V gene TRBV10-2 combines with J gene TRBJ1-2; D is undetermined. CDR1 is WSHSY and CDR2 is SAAADI in the germline V gene. Trimming took 4 bases from V and 4 from J, leaving 19 bases between them. This CDR3 spans 16 amino acids. In DNA form, the CDR3 reads TGCGCCAGCAGTGCAGGCCGGGAAGGGATAGGCTATGGCTACACCTTC. This gives the protein CASSAGREGIGYGYTF.

In its sample, this clone was seen once. The rearrangement uses TRBV29-1 and TRBJ1-1; D is perhaps TRBD1 (6 bases). Germline CDR1 reads SQVTM; CDR2 reads ANQGSEA. V lost 6 bases and J lost 1, with 12 bases in between. CDR3 length: 13 amino acids. For the CDR3, the DNA is TGCAGCGTCGCCTGGACAGAGAACACTGAAGCTTTCTTT. Protein sequence: CSVAWTENTEAFF.

The CDR3 spells CASSRNPGPSSYEQYF. CDR3 DNA sequence: TGTGCCAGCTCGCGCAATCCGGGTCCCAGCTCCTACGAGCAGTACTTC. This chain connects TRBV18 to TRBJ2-7; D remains unclear. V lost 6 bases to trimming and J lost 0 bases, with 18 bases between them. Germline V lookup: CDR1 KGHSH, CDR2 LQKENI. There are 16 residues in the CDR3. Combining the CDR3 with reference TRBV18 and TRBJ2-7 gives the whole variable domain NAGVMQNPRHLVRRRGQEARLRCSPMKGHSHVYWYRQLPEEGLKFMVYLQKENIIDESGMPKERFSAEFPKEGPSILRIQQVVRGDSAAYFCASSRNPGPSSYEQYFGPGTRLTVT.

V gene TRBV11-2 combines with J gene TRBJ2-1; D may be TRBD1 (6 bases). Per the germline V gene, CDR1 is SGHAT and CDR2 is FQNNGV. The CDR3 has 14 amino acids. Trimming removed 5 bases at V and 6 bases at J, with 14 bases between. The CDR3 nucleotides read TGTGCCAGCAGCAAGCTTGACAGGTTCAATGAGCAGTTCTTC. Amino acids: CASSKLDRFNEQFF. The full variable domain, in which reference TRBV11-2 and TRBJ2-1 provide the parts outside the CDR3, is EAGVAQSPRYKIIEKRQSVAFWCNPISGHATLYWYQQILGQGPKLLIQFQNNGVVDDSQLPKDRFSAERLKGVDSTLKIQPAKLEDSAVYLCASSKLDRFNEQFFGPGTRLTVL.

V and J are TRBV19 and TRBJ1-3; weak D call: TRBD1 (5 bases). Germline values: CDR1 LNHDA, CDR2 SQIVND (reference sequence). The V end was cut by 10 bases, the J end by 7 bases, with 14 bases between. The CDR3 has 12 residues. As DNA, the CDR3 is TGTGCCACCGGGCCCCCAGGGAACACCATATATTTT. Protein: CATGPPGNTIYF.

The chain links TRBV29-1 to TRBJ1-3; D is unclear. The CDR3 length is 14 residues. Germline V gene lookup returns CDR1 SQVTM and CDR2 ANQGSEA. Trimming took off 6 bases at V and 4 bases at J, with 16 bases between the two ends. DNA of the CDR3: TGCAGCGTCCAACGGGGAACTGGGGGAAACACCATATATTTT. Amino acids: CSVQRGTGGNTIYF.

The chain's CDR3 is CASSRDRGTNEQFF. The CDR3 DNA sequence: TGTGCCAGCAGCCGGGACAGGGGGACCAATGAGCAGTTCTTC. The V gene is TRBV16, the J gene TRBJ2-1; 11 nucleotides align to TRBD1. The length of the CDR3 is 14 residues. Germline V gene sequence: CDR1 KGHSY, CDR2 FQNENV. With 4 bases clipped from V and 6 bases from J, the junction kept 2 bases outside the gene matches.

The chain uses TRBV5-1 and TRBJ1-3, with 7 bases fitting TRBD1. Germline values: CDR1 SGHRS, CDR2 YFSETQ. The CDR3 covers 19 residues. Germline trimming cut 4 bases from V and 1 base from J; bases unmatched to any gene: 17. The CDR3 is CASSRSVGTDLNSGNTIYF. DNA for the CDR3: TGCGCCAGCAGCCGCTCCGTCGGGACAGATCTAAATTCTGGAAACACCATATATTTT.

The rearrangement joins TRBV7-2 to TRBJ2-2; 7 positions match TRBD1. V lost 1 base, J lost 5 bases, and 7 bases stayed unmatched. Looked up from germline, CDR1 is SGHTA and CDR2 is FQGNSA. The CDR3 consists of 16 residues. The CDR3 is CASSLGGYRGTGELFF. The CDR3 DNA reads TGTGCCAGCAGCTTAGGAGGGTACAGGGGAACCGGGGAGCTGTTTTTT.

This chain connects TRBV2 to TRBJ2-1; 8 bases align to TRBD2. V gave up 0 bases and J gave up 8 bases; unmatched junction bases: 9. Germline values: CDR1 SNHLY, CDR2 FYNNEI. The CDR3 loop spans 16 amino acids. The CDR3 sequence: CASSEAGRGATDEQFF. DNA for the CDR3: TGTGCCAGCAGTGAAGCAGGGCGGGGGGCCACCGATGAGCAGTTCTTC.

The genes are TRBV10-2 and TRBJ2-3, with D maybe TRBD1 (6 bases). V was cut by 6 bases and J by 6 bases, with 13 bases left in between. Germline V lookup: CDR1 WSHSY, CDR2 SAAADI. This CDR3 contains 13 residues. In DNA, the CDR3 is TGCGCCAGCAGCACAGGGAAGGGTGATACGCAGTATTTT. Its translation is CASSTGKGDTQYF.

This chain connects TRBV3-1 (or the pseudogene TRBV3-2) to TRBJ2-3; 12 bases align to TRBD2. Germline V lookup: CDR1 LGHDT, CDR2 YNNKEL (reference sequence). The CDR3 runs to 16 residues. Trimming removed 4 bases from V and 4 bases from J; junction bases left unmatched: 6. The CDR3 is CASSPRTSGVADTQYF. CDR3 DNA: TGTGCCAGCAGCCCGAGGACTAGCGGGGTGGCAGATACGCAGTATTTT.

CDR3 sequence reads: CASSLAGGSETQYF. The DNA for the CDR3 is TGTGCCAGCAGCTTGGCCGGGGGGTCGGAGACCCAGTACTTC. The chain carries TRBV5-4 and TRBJ2-5, with 7 positions matching TRBD2. V was clipped by 0 bases and J by 5 bases; unmatched bases: 4. This CDR3 spans 14 amino acids. Germline-derived CDR1 and CDR2 are SGHNT and YYREEE (reference sequence).

The CDR3 reads CASSLATGNTEAFF. The DNA for the CDR3 is TGCGCCAGCAGCTTGGCTACGGGTAACACTGAAGCTTTCTTT. The gene calls are TRBV5-1 and TRBJ1-1; D not resolved. Germline-derived CDR1 and CDR2 are SGHRS and YFSETQ. The CDR3 is made up of 14 amino acids. V was clipped by 0 bases and J by 2 bases, with 8 bases between them.

The gene calls are TRBV3-1 (or the pseudogene TRBV3-2) and TRBJ1-2; 9 nucleotides match TRBD1. The CDR3 extends over 15 amino acids. V was clipped by 6 bases and J by 3 bases; unmatched bases: 8. Germline V gene sequence: CDR1 LGHDT, CDR2 YNNKEL (reference sequence). The CDR3 sequence: CASRQKWDRDYGYTF. The CDR3 nucleotides are TGTGCCAGCAGACAAAAATGGGACAGGGACTATGGCTACACCTTC.

This chain joins TRBV6-5 and TRBJ2-7, with 7 nucleotides matching TRBD2. The CDR3 is made up of 15 amino acids. With 7 bases clipped from V and 3 bases from J, the junction kept 12 bases outside the gene matches. CDR1 MNHEY and CDR2 SVGAGI come from the germline V gene. CDR3: CASTRGGVTNYEQYF. DNA of the CDR3: TGTGCCAGCACTAGGGGAGGGGTGACCAACTACGAGCAGTACTTC.

This clone has just one count. This chain links TRBV18 with TRBJ2-3, with D unclear. Trimming pared 3 bases from V and 6 bases from J, leaving 7 bases between. CDR3 length equals 12 residues. Germline CDR1 and CDR2: KGHSH and LQKENI. The CDR3 protein is CASSPRADTQYF. The CDR3 DNA sequence: TGTGCCAGCTCACCTAGAGCGGATACGCAGTATTTT.

This rearrangement joins TRBV30 to TRBJ1-2; D gene uncertain. The ends were cut back, 0 bases at V and 8 bases at J, with 10 bases in the middle. This CDR3 has 12 amino acids. CDR1 is GTSNPN and CDR2 is SVGIG in the germline V gene (reference sequence). In nucleotides, the CDR3 is TGTGCCTGGAGTGTAAGGACGGGGGGCTACACCTTC. Its protein product is CAWSVRTGGYTF.

This clone was counted a single time. This same CDR3 is encoded by further DNA sequences in the sample. V usage is TRBV6-5 and J usage is TRBJ1-1; 8 nucleotides line up with TRBD1. CDR1 and CDR2 (germline): MNHEY, SVGAGI. The junction had 4 bases not matched to a gene; V was cut back by 6 bases and J by 4 bases. The CDR3 length is 13 residues. The CDR3 bases are TGTGCCAGCAGGCAGGGGGCGGGCACTGAAGCTTTCTTT. This sequence encodes CASRQGAGTEAFF.

In its sample, this clone was seen a few times. This rearrangement joins TRBV6-5 to TRBJ2-7; 7 bases map to TRBD1. The ends lost 6 bases at V and 6 bases at J; junction bases unmatched: 11. CDR3 size: 14 residues. Per the germline V gene, CDR1 is MNHEY and CDR2 is SVGAGI. CDR3 in DNA: TGTGCCAGCAGAGACCACAGGGGTTTCATCGAGCAGTACTTC. Its translation: CASRDHRGFIEQYF.

V gene TRBV29-1 combines with J gene TRBJ1-1, with 8 nucleotides matching TRBD1. The germline V gene has CDR1 SQVTM and CDR2 ANQGSEA. This CDR3 has 17 residues. Trimming took 8 bases from V and 0 from J; bases not matched to a gene: 17. The CDR3 here is CSFSRDRKRALNTEAFF. DNA for the CDR3: TGCAGCTTTTCCCGGGACAGGAAAAGAGCATTGAACACTGAAGCTTTCTTT.

There are a few counts of this clone. J is TRBJ1-2 and V is TRBV29-1; D not certain. The length of the CDR3 is 12 residues. Germline loops: CDR1 SQVTM, CDR2 ANQGSEA. V was clipped by 1 base and J by 8 bases, with 11 bases between them. The CDR3 coding sequence is TGCAGCGTTGAAGTTGCGGGCCGCGGCTACACCTTC. It specifies CSVEVAGRGYTF.

The chain recombines TRBV7-8 with TRBJ2-7; 11 bases agree with TRBD2. Germline assignment: CDR1 SGHVS and CDR2 FQNEAQ. The CDR3 spans 16 residues. The junction had 7 bases not matched to a gene; V was cut back by 4 bases and J by 2 bases. The CDR3 nucleotides are TGTGCCAGCAGCTCCCAAGGGACTAGCGGTACCTACGAGCAGTACTTC. Translating gives CASSSQGTSGTYEQYF. Full variable domain (outside the CDR3, taken from reference TRBV7-8 and TRBJ2-7): GAGVSQSPRYKVAKRGQDVALRCDPISGHVSLFWYQQALGQGPEFLTYFQNEAQLDKSGLPSDRFFAERPEGSVSTLKIQRTQQEDSAVYLCASSSQGTSGTYEQYFGPGTRLTVT.

The chain combines TRBV5-1 with TRBJ1-2; D may be TRBD1 (5 bases). Germline V gene data show CDR1 as SGHRS and CDR2 as YFSETQ. This CDR3 is 15 amino acids long. Trimming removed 1 base at V and 2 bases at J, with 12 bases between. This CDR3 reads CASSLLAGRNYGYTF. The CDR3 DNA reads as TGCGCCAGCAGCTTGTTGGCAGGGCGGAACTATGGCTACACCTTC.

The gene calls are TRBV6-2 or TRBV6-3 and TRBJ1-1; 10 bases line up with TRBD1. This CDR3 is 16 amino acids long. CDR1 is MNHEY and CDR2 is SVGEGT in the germline V gene. J was trimmed by 0 bases and V by 2 bases; bases with no gene match: 3. In nucleotides, the CDR3 is TGTGCCAGCAGTTACGAGACAGGGGGCCTGAACACTGAAGCTTTCTTT. Protein product: CASSYETGGLNTEAFF.

The chain carries TRBV24-1 and TRBJ2-3; D is perhaps TRBD2 (6 bases). Germline-derived CDR1 and CDR2 are KGHDR and SFDVKD. The CDR3 covers 13 residues. V lost 7 bases and J 1 base, leaving 8 bases between the germline ends. The chain's CDR3 is CATRRGGTDTQYF. The CDR3 DNA sequence: TGTGCCACCAGGCGGGGTGGCACAGATACGCAGTATTTT.

The CDR3 DNA reads TGTGCCAGTAGTACGCCCCGACAGGGGGCGTTTGAAGAGACCCAGTACTTC. It translates to CASSTPRQGAFEETQYF. The chain is built from TRBV19 and TRBJ2-5, with 10 positions matching TRBD1. The CDR3 runs 17 residues. The V and J ends lost 4 bases and 3 bases, in that order; junction bases with no gene match: 11. Germline values: CDR1 LNHDA, CDR2 SQIVND (reference sequence). Full variable domain (remainder filled in from reference TRBV19 and TRBJ2-5): DGGITQSPKYLFRKEGQNVTLSCEQNLNHDAMYWYRQDPGQGLRLIYYSQIVNDFQKGDIAEGYSVSREKKESFPLTVTSAQKNPTAFYLCASSTPRQGAFEETQYFGPGTRLLVL.